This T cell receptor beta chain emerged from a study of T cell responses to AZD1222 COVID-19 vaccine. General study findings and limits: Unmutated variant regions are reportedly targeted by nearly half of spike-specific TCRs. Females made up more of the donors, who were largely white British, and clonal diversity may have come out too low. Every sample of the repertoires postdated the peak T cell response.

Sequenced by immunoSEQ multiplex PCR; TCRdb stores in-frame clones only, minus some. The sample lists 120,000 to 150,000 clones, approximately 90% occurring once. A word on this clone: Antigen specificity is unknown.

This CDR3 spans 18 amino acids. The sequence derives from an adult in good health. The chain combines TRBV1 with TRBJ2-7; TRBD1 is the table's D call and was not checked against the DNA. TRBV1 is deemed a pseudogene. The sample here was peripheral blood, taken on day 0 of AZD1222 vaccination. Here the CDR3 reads CTSSQDSQQIVLSYEQYF. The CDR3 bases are TGCACCAGCAGCCAAGATTCCCAACAGATTGTTCTCTCCTACGAGCAGTACTTC.